The T cell receptor (beta chain) described here comes from a study of cytomegalovirus exposure and HLA in healthy donors. The germline gives CDR1 SGDLS, CDR2 YYNGEE. The CDR3 sequence is 15 residues long. V gave up 0 bases and J gave up 5 bases, with 12 bases separating them. Study-wide results and limits: Most TCR sequences were uncommon, yet certain public TCRs appeared in many donors. Prediction of most subjects' HLA-A and HLA-B alleles by TCR beta sequences was reportedly accurate. Per a prior analysis, the majority of TCR beta V segments were productive roughly 87% or roughly 30% of the time.

This clone was counted once. The antigen remains undetermined. PCR used 60 Vbeta primers and 13 Jbeta primers. Repertoires were generated with immunoSEQ multiplex PCR, while TCRdb's copy carries only in-frame clones and drops some. This sample carries under 90,000 clones, around 70% of them seen once, and the ten largest clones take 7.5% to 8%. The TCR sequence derives from a man between 35 and 55 years old in good health and CMV-seropositive. The chain uses TRBV9 and TRBJ2-4; TRBD2 might be the D (6 bases). Input material: PBMCs. The CDR3 DNA sequence: TGTGCCAGCAGCGTAGGGGCGGGACTCGAAAACATTCAGTACTTC. Its protein product is CASSVGAGLENIQYF.